Listed below are T cell receptor beta chains from one sample, sequenced in a study of T cell responses to AZD1222 COVID-19 vaccine. Measured with immunoSEQ multiplex PCR; TCRdb has only the in-frame clones, and not every one. The repertoire holds about 180,000 clones, 85% to 95% seen once, with 1.5% to 2% in the top ten. Sample: peripheral blood, taken 28 days after the second AZD1222 dose. The receptors were sampled from an adult who received the AZD1222 COVID-19 vaccine. CDR3s include the opening cysteine and the closing phenylalanine or tryptophan. A D gene is named only where the DNA matches it firmly. Size values are once, few and many counts, or a class for expanded clones, and some rows have none.

D gene	J gene	V gene	clone size	CDR3 DNA	CDR3 protein
-	TRBJ2-1	TRBV19	-	TGTGCCAGTAGTTACGAGGGTTCCTACAATGAGCAGTTCTTC	CASSYEGSYNEQFF
-	TRBJ2-7	TRBV19	-	TGTGCCAGTAGTACAGGGTCCTACGAGCAGTACTTC	CASSTGSYEQYF
-	TRBJ2-5	TRBV30	-	TGTGCCTGGAGTGAAGGAGGGGAGACCCAGTACTTC	CAWSEGGETQYF
-	TRBJ2-4	TRBV4-3	-	TGCGCCAGCAGCCAAGATAACAGCCTAGCCAAAAACATTCAGTACTTC	CASSQDNSLAKNIQYF
TRBD2	TRBJ2-7	TRBV6-5	-	TGTGCCAGCAGTTCCTTGACTAGCGATAGAGCCTACGAGCAGTACTTC	CASSSLTSDRAYEQYF
-	TRBJ2-3	TRBV6-5	few	TGTGCCAGCAGCCTCGATGATACGCAGTATTTT	CASSLDDTQYF
TRBD1	TRBJ2-3	TRBV6-5	-	TGTGCCAGCAAACCGGGACAGAGCACAGATACGCAGTATTTT	CASKPGQSTDTQYF
TRBD1	TRBJ2-7	TRBV11-2	-	TGTGCCAGCAGCTTCCCGCACCTGGACAGGGGGCCCTACGAGCAGTACTTC	CASSFPHLDRGPYEQYF
TRBD1	TRBJ1-1	TRBV6-5	-	TGTGCCAGCAGTTATGGACAGGGGGTCTCCACTGAAGCTTTCTTT	CASSYGQGVSTEAFF
-	TRBJ1-5	TRBV6-5	-	TGTGCCAGCAGTTACTCCGTATCCGGCAATCAGCCCCAGCATTTT	CASSYSVSGNQPQHF
-	TRBJ1-5	TRBV6-5	-	TGTGCCAGCAGTTACGGGGTAGGGCTGGGGCAGCCCCAGCATTTT	CASSYGVGLGQPQHF
-	TRBJ1-4	TRBV19	-	TGTGCCAGTAGTACCAACAGGGAGGGTAATGAAAAACTGTTTTTT	CASSTNREGNEKLFF
TRBD1	TRBJ1-2	TRBV5-1	-	TGCGCCAGCAGCTTGGAAGGACAGGGGCCATACTATGGCTACACCTTC	CASSLEGQGPYYGYTF
-	TRBJ1-1	TRBV7-3	once	TGTGCCAGCAGCCCCGGGGGGACTGAAGCTTTCTTT	CASSPGGTEAFF
-	TRBJ1-3	TRBV28	-	TGTGCCAGCAGTTTCAGGGGAAACACCATATATTTT	CASSFRGNTIYF
-	TRBJ1-2	TRBV4-3	-	TGCGCCAGCAGCCAAGTACAGGGTTTCGCCTATGGCTACACCTTC	CASSQVQGFAYGYTF